These 14 T cell receptor beta chains were sequenced from one sample in a study of a mutant IDH1 vaccine in newly diagnosed glioma (dated by TCRdb to about 2021). Library preparation was by the immunoSEQ multiplex PCR assay. Not all clones reach the TCRdb copy of this immuneACCESS table, which keeps in-frame sequences only. Checked studies attribute under half of the gap to unresolved V genes and leave the rest unexplained. This sample holds about 41,000 clones; more than 60% were observed only once. The leading ten clones occupy roughly 6.3% of the sample. According to the study, the label for this sample's time point signals: week 23, last vaccination. Each vaccine dose, consisting of 300 ug of a 20-mer mutant IDH1 peptide in Montanide, was administered subcutaneously with topical imiquimod. These receptors have no known antigen. The starting material was PBMCs, obtained from a glioma patient whose treatment included an IDH1 peptide vaccine. Receptors originate from a middle-aged woman with glioma. Some clones in this sample may be carry-over from other donors' samples.

The gene calls are TRBV19 and TRBJ2-3; 9 nucleotides agree with TRBD1. V trimming: 7 bases; J trimming: 3 bases; junction bases outside the gene matches: 5. The CDR3 contains 14 residues. The germline gives CDR1 LNHDA, CDR2 SQIVND (reference sequence). CDR3 coding DNA: TGTGCCAGTAAAAAGGACAGGGGTACAGATACGCAGTATTTT. This encodes CASKKDRGTDTQYF.

The chain combines TRBV29-1 with TRBJ1-2; a weak D match, TRBD1 (5 bases). The CDR3 has 12 residues. V was clipped by 4 bases and J by 0 bases, with 6 bases between them. CDR1 is SQVTM and CDR2 is ANQGSEA in the germline V gene. The CDR3 loop reads CSVAGTNYGYTF. CDR3 DNA sequence: TGCAGCGTTGCAGGGACTAACTATGGCTACACCTTC.

CDR3 in DNA: TGCAGCGTTGCTCCGGGCGGCGAGCAGTACTTC. This gives the protein CSVAPGGEQYF. The chain couples TRBV29-1 to TRBJ2-7; D unresolved. The germline CDR1 and CDR2 sequences are SQVTM and ANQGSEA. CDR3 length: 11 residues. The V end was cut by 4 bases, the J end by 6 bases, with 10 bases between.

The V and J genes are TRBV15 and TRBJ2-5, with 7 nucleotides matching TRBD1. The CDR3 contains 15 residues. V lost 3 bases, J lost 5 bases, and 9 bases stayed unmatched. CDR1 and CDR2 (germline): LNHNV, YYDKDF (reference sequence). In nucleotides, the CDR3 is TGTGCCACCAGCAGGCTAGGGGGCCCTGAGGAGACCCAGTACTTC. It is translated as CATSRLGGPEETQYF.

The rearrangement links TRBV11-2 to TRBJ1-6; D remains ambiguous. Germline V gene data show CDR1 as SGHAT and CDR2 as FQNNGV. Trimming pared 0 bases from V and 8 bases from J, leaving 8 bases between. The CDR3 extends over 14 amino acids. In DNA form, the CDR3 reads TGTGCCAGCAGCTTAGATCTTGGGTATTCACCCCTCCACTTT. Amino acid sequence: CASSLDLGYSPLHF.

V usage is TRBV14 and J usage is TRBJ2-7; weak D call: TRBD2 (6 bases). The germline V gene has CDR1 SGHDN and CDR2 FVKESK. The CDR3 loop spans 13 amino acids. Trimming left V 8 bases short and J 7 bases short, with 18 bases between. The CDR3 DNA reads TGTGCCAGCGGGGGGTATAGACCTTGGGAGCAGTACTTC. Encoded protein: CASGGYRPWEQYF.

The chain uses TRBV7-2 and TRBJ2-6, with a possible D match to TRBD2 (6 bases). The CDR3 spans 18 residues. Germline CDR1 is SGHTA and CDR2 is FQGNSA. V lost 2 bases and J 0 bases, leaving 14 bases between the germline ends. DNA of the CDR3: TGTGCCAGCAGCTTAACGTACAGGACTATCTCTGGGGCCAACGTCCTGACTTTC. It yields the protein CASSLTYRTISGANVLTF.

This chain links TRBV9 with TRBJ2-5; D gene ambiguous. The CDR3 length is 12 residues. Per the germline V gene, CDR1 is SGDLS and CDR2 is YYNGEE. Trimming removed 4 bases at V and 0 bases at J, with 4 bases between. Written as DNA, the CDR3 is TGTGCCAGCAGCAACAACCAAGAGACCCAGTACTTC. It codes for CASSNNQETQYF.

The V call is TRBV29-1, the J call TRBJ1-3, with 7 bases fitting TRBD1. Germline lookup yields CDR1 SQVTM and CDR2 ANQGSEA. The CDR3 loop spans 14 amino acids. V lost 2 bases to trimming and J lost 9 bases; unmatched junction nucleotides: 10. The CDR3 region has the DNA TGCAGCGTTGAAACAGGGGTGGAGGGTGGCACCATATATTTT. This gives the protein CSVETGVEGGTIYF.

The chain joins TRBV5-1 to TRBJ1-2; a possible D gene is TRBD1 (6 bases). The CDR3 is 14 amino acids. CDR1 and CDR2 (germline): SGHRS, YFSETQ. Trimming took 0 bases from V and 2 from J, leaving 8 bases between them. The CDR3 DNA reads TGCGCCAGCAGCTTGGAGGGGGGCAACTATGGCTACACCTTC. Amino acid sequence: CASSLEGGNYGYTF.

CDR3 DNA sequence: TGTGCCAGCATTCCCGGGGGAGCTGGAAACACCATATATTTT. Its protein is CASIPGGAGNTIYF. The chain has TRBV6-1 and TRBJ1-3; a weak D match, TRBD1 (5 bases). CDR3 size: 14 residues. The germline V and J ends were trimmed by 7 bases and 2 bases, with 12 bases remaining between them. Germline V lookup: CDR1 MNHNS, CDR2 SASEGT.

The chain recombines TRBV7-8 with TRBJ2-5; D is ambiguous. V was shortened by 5 bases and J by 0 bases, with 13 bases between the two germline ends. From germline, CDR1 is SGHVS and CDR2 FQNEAQ. This CDR3 region has 15 residues. The DNA of the CDR3 is TGTGCCAGCAGCCCTAGACTTGGGGACCAAGAGACCCAGTACTTC. It encodes CASSPRLGDQETQYF.

The rearrangement uses TRBV28 and TRBJ1-1; 9 bases align to TRBD1. J gave up 0 bases and V 8 bases, and 1 base lay outside the gene matches. The CDR3 runs to 13 residues. Germline values: CDR1 MDHEN, CDR2 SYDVKM. In DNA form, the CDR3 reads TGTGCCAGCGGGACAGGGATGAACACTGAAGCTTTCTTT. This translates into CASGTGMNTEAFF.

V is TRBV11-1 and J is TRBJ2-1, with TRBD2 matching over 13 bases. V shed 1 base and J 4 bases; nucleotides not matched to a gene: 1. This CDR3 spans 16 amino acids. Germline CDR1 and CDR2: SGHAT and FQDESV (reference sequence). The CDR3 sequence: CASSLEGLAGYNEQFF. CDR3 nucleotide sequence: TGTGCCAGCAGCTTAGAGGGACTAGCGGGATACAATGAGCAGTTCTTC.